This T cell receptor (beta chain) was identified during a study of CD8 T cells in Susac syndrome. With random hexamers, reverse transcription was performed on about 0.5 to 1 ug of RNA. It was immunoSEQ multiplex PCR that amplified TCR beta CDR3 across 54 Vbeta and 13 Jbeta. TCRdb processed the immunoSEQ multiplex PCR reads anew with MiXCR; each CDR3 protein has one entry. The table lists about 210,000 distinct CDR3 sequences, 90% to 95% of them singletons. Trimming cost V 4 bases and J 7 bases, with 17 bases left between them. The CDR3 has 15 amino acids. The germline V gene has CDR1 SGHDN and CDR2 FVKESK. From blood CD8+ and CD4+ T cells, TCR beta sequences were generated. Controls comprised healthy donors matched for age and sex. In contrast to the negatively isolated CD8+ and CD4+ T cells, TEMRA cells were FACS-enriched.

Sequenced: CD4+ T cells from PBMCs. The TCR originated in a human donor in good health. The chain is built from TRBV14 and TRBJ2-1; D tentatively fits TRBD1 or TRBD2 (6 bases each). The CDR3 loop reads CASSRKQGAGNEQFF. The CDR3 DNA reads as TGTGCCAGCAGCCGTAAACAGGGTGCGGGAAATGAGCAGTTCTTC. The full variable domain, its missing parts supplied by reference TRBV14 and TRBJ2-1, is EAGVTQFPSHSVIEKGQTVTLRCDPISGHDNLYWYRRVMGKEIKFLLHFVKESKQDESGMPNNRFLAERTGGTYSTLKVQPAELEDSGVYFCASSRKQGAGNEQFFGPGTRLTVL.